This T cell receptor (beta chain) derives from a study of spatial heterogeneity in lung cancer. Looking at the study overall: Alpha-chain sequences were consistently detected less often than beta-chain sequences.

Findings and caveats of the study: Ubiquitous expanded tumor TCRs appeared in blood more at resection than follow-up.

For this clonotype: The antigen is not known.

The time point denotes: sample taken at primary tumor resection. Sequencing of whole RNA from tumor, nontumor lung or frozen PBMC involved no sorting. Carried by each TCR cDNA molecule was a unique molecular identifier. From the 5' RACE reads, TCRdb called clonotypes with MiXCR, one entry per CDR3 protein. Of 50,000 to 65,000 distinct CDR3 sequences in the sample, 8% to 9% were seen once. This TCR came from a female donor with early-stage non-small cell lung cancer. The sample consisted of PBMCs, taken at surgery.

The CDR3 nucleotides are TGTGCCAGCAGCTTATTTTCAGGGGGCCGAAATGAAAAACTGTTTTTT. It specifies CASSLFSGGRNEKLFF. The rearrangement links TRBV6-2 or TRBV6-3 to TRBJ1-4, with 8 nucleotides matching TRBD1. V was clipped by 6 bases and J by 5 bases; unmatched bases: 11. CDR1 is MNHEY and CDR2 is SVGEGT in the germline V gene. The CDR3 length is 16 residues.